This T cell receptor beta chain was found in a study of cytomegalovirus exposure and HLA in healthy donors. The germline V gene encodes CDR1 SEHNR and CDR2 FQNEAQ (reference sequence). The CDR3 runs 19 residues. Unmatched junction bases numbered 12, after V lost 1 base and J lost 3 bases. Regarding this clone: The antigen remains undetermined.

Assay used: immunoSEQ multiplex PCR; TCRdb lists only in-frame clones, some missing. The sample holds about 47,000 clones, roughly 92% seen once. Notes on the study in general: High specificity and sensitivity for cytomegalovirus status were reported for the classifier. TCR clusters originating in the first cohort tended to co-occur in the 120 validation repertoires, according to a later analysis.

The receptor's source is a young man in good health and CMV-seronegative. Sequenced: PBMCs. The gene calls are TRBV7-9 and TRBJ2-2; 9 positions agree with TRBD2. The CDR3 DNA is TGTGCCAGCAGCTTAGTATCCCTAGCGGGAAAAGGGTACACCGGGGAGCTGTTTTTT. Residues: CASSLVSLAGKGYTGELFF.